This T cell receptor (beta chain) was observed in a study of radiotherapy plus CTLA-4 blockade in lung cancer. Regarding the study as a whole: Among reported predictors of response, early blood T cell clone dynamics with interferon-beta performed best.

Comment on this clone: As yet, its antigen is unknown.

Sequencing used immunoSEQ multiplex PCR; TCRdb keeps in-frame clones, though not all of them. The data contain fewer than 90,000 clones, roughly four fifths of them seen just once; the ten biggest clones take up more than 0.65%. This receptor was identified in a human donor with non-small cell lung cancer who had stable disease on radiotherapy plus ipilimumab. Sequencing used peripheral blood, obtained from a patient treated with radiotherapy plus ipilimumab.

The CDR3 loop reads CASSFGQGTTEAFF. CDR3 nucleotide sequence: TGTGCCAGCAGCTTTGGACAGGGTACCACTGAAGCTTTCTTT. This chain joins TRBV5-6 and TRBJ1-1, with 8 bases fitting TRBD1. This CDR3 is 14 amino acids long. Germline-derived CDR1 and CDR2 are SGHDT and YYEEEE. The ends lost 2 bases at V and 4 bases at J; junction bases unmatched: 4.